The 17 T cell receptor beta chains reported below all come from one sample, sequenced in a study of T cells in Graves' hyperthyroidism and ophthalmopathy (dated by TCRdb to the late 2010s). Library prep was done by multiplex PCR. Instrument on record: Illumina HiSeq 2000. TCR beta CDR3 regions were amplified from RNA transcripts. The first round of RT-PCR for the TCR CDR3 was performed with the HTBI primer set and the Qiagen OneStep RT-PCR kit. The public reads were reprocessed in TCRdb via fastp at Q25 and MiXCR, keeping in-frame beta chains. Each CDR3 protein gets just one entry, which takes the most common genes and DNA from the rows behind it. Counted in this sample were about 300,000 distinct CDR3 sequences; approximately 18% of them appeared once. The ten most abundant clones make up roughly 40% of the sample. Sequencing used blood. These receptors were collected from a man in his forties or fifties with Graves' ophthalmopathy.

The gene calls are TRBV2 and TRBJ1-3; D unclear. V lost 4 bases, J lost 4 bases, and 5 bases lay in between. CDR1 is SNHLY, CDR2 FYNNEI, per germline. There are 12 residues in the CDR3. The CDR3 loop is CASSARGNTIYF. DNA for the CDR3: TGTGCCAGCAGTGCCCGGGGAAACACCATATATTTT.

This clonotype was observed a handful of times. The rearrangement joins TRBV5-1 to TRBJ2-7; either TRBD1 or TRBD2 may supply D (5 bases each). V gave up 4 bases and J gave up 5 bases, with 16 bases separating them. The CDR3 has 14 residues. Germline V gives CDR1 SGHRS, CDR2 YFSETQ. The DNA for the CDR3 is TGCGCCAGCAGCAGAGGGGACCAGCCCAACGAGCAGTACTTC. Encoded protein: CASSRGDQPNEQYF.

The V call is TRBV5-5, the J call TRBJ2-3; a possible D gene is TRBD1 (5 bases). CDR1 and CDR2 from the germline V gene are SGHKS and YYEKEE (reference sequence). Trimming removed 7 bases at V and 1 base at J, with 16 bases between. This CDR3 comprises 15 residues. The CDR3 DNA reads as TGTGCCAGCCACTCTAGGGGTGGAGGCACAGATACGCAGTATTTT. Encoded protein: CASHSRGGGTDTQYF.

This clonotype was observed many times. The rearrangement uses TRBV11-2 and TRBJ1-6; maybe TRBD1 (6 bases). The CDR3 is 15 residues long. Germline lookup yields CDR1 SGHAT and CDR2 FQNNGV. Between the trimmed V and J ends, which lost 5 bases and 6 bases, there was a span of 14 bases. DNA of the CDR3: TGTGCCAGCAGCCGATACCCGGACAGTAATTCACCCCTCCACTTT. Translating it yields CASSRYPDSNSPLHF. The variable domain in full, with the rest retrieved from reference TRBV11-2 and TRBJ1-6, is EAGVAQSPRYKIIEKRQSVAFWCNPISGHATLYWYQQILGQGPKLLIQFQNNGVVDDSQLPKDRFSAERLKGVDSTLKIQPAKLEDSAVYLCASSRYPDSNSPLHFGNGTRLTVT.

This clonotype was recorded many times. The V call is TRBV10-3, the J call TRBJ1-1, with a tentative D call TRBD1 (5 bases). V was clipped by 4 bases and J by 5 bases, with 14 bases between them. The germline V gene encodes CDR1 ENHRY and CDR2 SYGVKD. This CDR3 is 14 amino acids long. The CDR3 region is CAISVEVGETEAFF. DNA of the CDR3: TGTGCCATCAGTGTAGAGGTAGGGGAGACTGAAGCTTTCTTT.

This chain connects TRBV9 to TRBJ2-5, with a tentative D call TRBD2 (5 bases). Germline loops: CDR1 SGDLS, CDR2 YYNGEE. The CDR3 covers 14 residues. Trimming left V 0 bases short and J 5 bases short, with 11 bases between. CDR3 amino acids: CASSVEAPGETQYF. Written as DNA, the CDR3 is TGTGCCAGCAGCGTAGAGGCCCCGGGGGAGACCCAGTACTTC. Full variable domain (missing parts from reference TRBV9 and TRBJ2-5): DSGVTQTPKHLITATGQRVTLRCSPRSGDLSVYWYQQSLDQGLQFLIQYYNGEERAKGNILERFSAQQFPDLHSELNLSSLELGDSALYFCASSVEAPGETQYFGPGTRLLVL.

The sample holds many counts of this clonotype. Here the CDR3 DNA reads TGTGCCAGCAGCCGGCGGGCGGGAGTAGAAGAGCAGTTCTTC. It is translated as CASSRRAGVEEQFF. This sequence joins TRBV5-8 and TRBJ2-1; 7 bases are shared with TRBD2. With V trimmed by 4 bases and J by 10 bases, 11 bases remained unmatched. The CDR3 spans 14 residues. Germline V gene sequence: CDR1 SGHTS, CDR2 YDEGEE.

This clonotype showed up many times. The V and J genes are TRBV27 and TRBJ1-6; no firm D call. The germline CDR1 and CDR2 sequences are MNHEY and SMNVEV (reference sequence). The ends were cut back, 6 bases at V and 11 bases at J, with 17 bases in the middle. This CDR3 spans 14 amino acids. CDR3 sequence: CASRVKGLLTPLHF. The CDR3 nucleotides are TGTGCCAGCAGGGTAAAGGGCCTGCTAACACCCCTCCACTTT.

This clonotype has a handful of counts. The chain couples TRBV12-3 or TRBV12-4 to TRBJ2-1, with 14 bases matching TRBD2. J was trimmed by 6 bases and V by 6 bases; bases with no gene match: 10. CDR3 size: 17 residues. The CDR3 loop reads CASRGTSGTSGSNEQFF. The CDR3 bases are TGTGCCAGCAGGGGGACCTCAGGGACTAGCGGGAGCAATGAGCAGTTCTTC.

In this sample, this clonotype turned up many times. The rearrangement links TRBV6-1 to TRBJ2-1; 14 bases map to TRBD2. Per the germline V gene, CDR1 is MNHNS and CDR2 is SASEGT. V was clipped by 5 bases and J by 5 bases; unmatched bases: 5. CDR3 length: 16 residues. The CDR3 here is CASSSGTSGGNNEQFF. DNA of the CDR3: TGTGCCAGCAGTTCCGGGACTAGCGGGGGTAACAATGAGCAGTTCTTC.

There are a few counts of this clonotype. The rearrangement links TRBV7-9 to TRBJ1-2, with D possibly TRBD1 on 5 matching bases. V was trimmed by 1 base and J by 4 bases, leaving 16 bases between them. Germline CDR1 is SEHNR and CDR2 is FQNEAQ (reference sequence). This CDR3 contains 16 residues. Here the CDR3 DNA reads TGTGCCAGCAGCTTAGTAGGTGCGACAGCGGTCTATGGCTACACCTTC. It translates to CASSLVGATAVYGYTF. Full variable domain (rest looked up from reference TRBV7-9 and TRBJ1-2): DTGVSQNPRHKITKRGQNVTFRCDPISEHNRLYWYRQTLGQGPEFLTYFQNEAQLEKSRLLSDRFSAERPKGSFSTLEIQRTEQGDSAMYLCASSLVGATAVYGYTFGSGTRLTVV.

This clonotype was observed a few times. The rearrangement links TRBV6-1 to TRBJ2-2, with 10 bases matching TRBD1. This CDR3 has 16 amino acids. The germline V gene has CDR1 MNHNS and CDR2 SASEGT. Trimming at V came to 6 bases and at J to 4 bases, leaving 8 bases not matched to a gene. This chain's CDR3 is CASSALGTGVTGELFF. The CDR3 region has the DNA TGTGCCAGCAGCGCCTTAGGGACAGGGGTCACCGGGGAGCTGTTTTTT.

Ten or more counts support this clonotype. The chain is built from TRBV11-3 and TRBJ2-3; tentatively, D is TRBD1 or TRBD2 (5 bases each). Germline values: CDR1 SGHNT, CDR2 YENEEA. This CDR3 has 13 amino acids. V was pared by 4 bases and J by 4 bases, with 9 bases between. The DNA of the CDR3 is TGTGCCAGCAGCTACCTGGGGGCAGATACGCAGTATTTT. It is translated as CASSYLGADTQYF. Combining the CDR3 with reference TRBV11-3 and TRBJ2-3 gives the whole variable domain EAGVVQSPRYKIIEKKQPVAFWCNPISGHNTLYWYLQNLGQGPELLIRYENEEAVDDSQLPKDRFSAERLKGVDSTLKIQPAELGDSAVYLCASSYLGADTQYFGPGTRLTVL.

A word on this clonotype: Since a much larger clone is just one base distant, this may be a read error. This chain links TRBV20-1 with TRBJ2-5; D ambiguous. The CDR3 runs to 12 residues. The germline V gene encodes CDR1 DFQATT and CDR2 SNEGSKA (reference sequence). DNA for the CDR3: TGCGGTGCTCGTCCCTCGGCGGAGACCCAGTACTTC. Encoded protein: CGARPSAETQYF.

The rearrangement uses TRBV5-1 and TRBJ2-7; the match to TRBD2 covers 13 bases. The CDR3 consists of 18 residues. Trimming removed 5 bases from V and 0 bases from J; junction bases left unmatched: 11. Germline V gene data show CDR1 as SGHRS and CDR2 as YFSETQ. The CDR3, as DNA: TGCGCCAGCAGTCCGGGACTAGCGGGATACGGGGCCTCCTACGAGCAGTACTTC. This sequence encodes CASSPGLAGYGASYEQYF.

The gene calls are TRBV28 and TRBJ2-5; the match to TRBD1 covers 8 bases. CDR3 size: 14 residues. With 8 bases clipped from V and 5 bases from J, the junction kept 10 bases outside the gene matches. Germline V lookup: CDR1 MDHEN, CDR2 SYDVKM. This chain's CDR3 is CASGMDREQETQYF. DNA of the CDR3: TGTGCCAGCGGAATGGACAGGGAACAGGAGACCCAGTACTTC.

This clonotype was counted a few times. The V and J genes are TRBV29-1 and TRBJ2-7; D unclear. This CDR3 has 12 residues. V lost 5 bases to trimming and J lost 3 bases, with 11 bases between them. Germline lookup yields CDR1 SQVTM and CDR2 ANQGSEA. Here the CDR3 DNA reads TGCAGCGTTAGCCGGGCCGACTACGAGCAGTACTTC. Translation gives CSVSRADYEQYF.